This paragraph covers one T cell receptor (beta chain) sequence. Antigen: not known. Here immunoSEQ multiplex PCR was the method, and the copy in TCRdb shows in-frame clones only, minus some. Of roughly 5,200 clones detected, approximately 96% appear once; the ten largest clones hold 0.3% to 0.4%. The record originates from a study of naive CD8 T cells in extremely preterm neonates. Study findings and constraints: Term neonates about 0.44%, young children less than 0.035%, adults approximately 0.0099%; preterm neonates shared about 2.9%. Preterm neonates had significantly lower iChao1 richness than other age groups. Preterm CDR3s were shorter than older groups', with fewer N additions and less trimming.

Healthy children aged roughly 15-60 months having elective surgery, and healthy nonsmoking adults, gave blood. There are 12 residues in the CDR3. V lost 4 bases and J 11 bases, leaving 14 bases between the germline ends. Germline V gene sequence: CDR1 MDHEN, CDR2 SYDVKM. The TCR comes from a human donor in good health. The sample taken for sequencing was naive CD8+ T cells from blood. The chain combines TRBV28 with TRBJ1-1; no clear D gene. The CDR3 is CASSSGVWRAFF. The CDR3, as DNA: TGTGCCAGCAGTTCCGGGGTGTGGAGGGCTTTCTTT.